These 23 T cell receptor beta chains were all obtained from the same sample, sequenced in a study of shared clonotypes between healthy human individuals. In the naive CD8 group, cells lacked CD45RO and were positively selected for CCR7, so terminally differentiated effector memory CD45RA+ cells were left out. The repertoire was sequenced with immunoSEQ multiplex PCR; TCRdb's copy has only in-frame clones and lacks some. Among a few million clones, roughly 95% were seen once, and the ten largest hold 1.5% to 2%. Sequencing was carried out using naive CD8+ T cells from PBMCs. Receptors originate from a man younger than 35 in good health. Some clones in this sample may be carry-over from other donors' samples.

Comment on this clone: The sample carries other DNA sequences with the same CDR3. The chain recombines TRBV7-3 with TRBJ2-2, with D uncertain. The V gene's germline CDR1 is SGHTA and CDR2 FQGTGA. The CDR3 contains 12 residues. V lost 2 bases, J lost 8 bases, and 6 bases lay in between. As DNA, the CDR3 is TGTGCCAGCAGCTTAGGTGCTGGGGAGCTGTTTTTT. It codes for CASSLGAGELFF. Using reference TRBV7-3 and TRBJ2-2 for the parts outside the CDR3, the full variable domain is GAGVSQTPSNKVTEKGKYVELRCDPISGHTALYWYRQSLGQGPEFLIYFQGTGAADDSGLPNDRFFAVRPEGSVSTLKIQRTERGDSAVYLCASSLGAGELFFGEGSRLTVL.

The V and J genes are TRBV4-2 and TRBJ2-3, with TRBD2 matching over 8 bases. With V trimmed by 1 base and J by 3 bases, 9 bases remained unmatched. Per germline, CDR1 LGHNA and CDR2 YNFKEQ. The CDR3 is 17 amino acids. The CDR3 protein is CASSQGVGLGGTDTQYF. For the CDR3, the DNA is TGTGCCAGCAGCCAAGGGGTGGGACTAGGCGGAACAGATACGCAGTATTTT.

As regards this clone: The sample contains more than one DNA sequence encoding this CDR3. The gene calls are TRBV5-1 and TRBJ2-3; 9 nucleotides agree with TRBD2. Trimming took 2 bases from V and 0 from J; bases not matched to a gene: 1. The germline V gene encodes CDR1 SGHRS and CDR2 YFSETQ. The CDR3 covers 15 residues. CDR3 loop: CASSLAGGSTDTQYF. The CDR3 DNA is TGCGCCAGCAGCTTAGCGGGAGGAAGCACAGATACGCAGTATTTT.

Note on this clone: Other nucleotide sequences from this sample produce the same CDR3. The chain recombines TRBV7-9 with TRBJ2-7; D is unclear. The germline V gene has CDR1 SEHNR and CDR2 FQNEAQ (reference sequence). Trimming removed 5 bases at V and 4 bases at J, with 9 bases between. This CDR3 is 12 amino acids long. Here the CDR3 DNA reads TGTGCCAGCAGCCTAATTCCTTACGAGCAGTACTTC. It specifies CASSLIPYEQYF.

V gene TRBV28 combines with J gene TRBJ2-7; 10 bases fit TRBD1. Per germline, CDR1 MDHEN and CDR2 SYDVKM. Trimming took 6 bases from V and 5 from J; bases not matched to a gene: 7. The CDR3 is 14 residues long. The CDR3, as DNA: TGTGCCAGCAGGACGGACAGGGGGATAGACGAGCAGTACTTC. Amino acids: CASRTDRGIDEQYF.

V gene TRBV27 combines with J gene TRBJ2-1, with 10 bases that match TRBD2. Germline CDR1 is MNHEY and CDR2 is SMNVEV (reference sequence). The junction had 5 bases not matched to a gene; V was cut back by 5 bases and J by 7 bases. The CDR3 has 14 residues. CDR3 sequence (DNA): TGTGCCAGCAGTCTAGCGGGAGCGAGTAATGAGCAGTTCTTC. Protein: CASSLAGASNEQFF.

The V and J genes are TRBV5-3 and TRBJ1-3; D gene ambiguous. TRBV5-3 is assigned to the ORF class and has an uncertain function. The CDR3 totals 12 residues. V was shortened by 4 bases and J by 2 bases, with 4 bases between the two germline ends. Here the CDR3 reads CARSRAGNTIYF. The CDR3 DNA is TGTGCCAGAAGCAGGGCTGGAAACACCATATATTTT.

This sequence joins TRBV5-1 and TRBJ2-2, with 10 positions matching TRBD1. CDR3 size: 16 residues. The V segment lost 0 bases and the J segment 4 bases; nucleotides outside the gene matches: 3. Germline V gene sequence: CDR1 SGHRS, CDR2 YFSETQ. Here the CDR3 DNA reads TGCGCCAGCAGCTTGGGACAGGGGGCGGTCACCGGGGAGCTGTTTTTT. Translation gives CASSLGQGAVTGELFF.

A single count supports this clone. The genes are TRBV15 and TRBJ1-1; D remains ambiguous. CDR1 and CDR2 (germline): LNHNV, YYDKDF (reference sequence). The length of the CDR3 is 13 residues. V dropped 0 bases and J dropped 6 bases, with 8 bases sitting between them. CDR3: CATSREGVSEAFF. The CDR3 bases are TGTGCCACCAGCAGAGAGGGTGTCTCTGAAGCTTTCTTT.

This chain links TRBV9 with TRBJ2-1; D ambiguous. Germline CDR1 is SGDLS and CDR2 is YYNGEE. There are 16 residues in the CDR3. Trimming pared 0 bases from V and 3 bases from J, leaving 13 bases between. For the CDR3, the DNA is TGTGCCAGCAGCGTAGTTGCTCGTACGGACTACAATGAGCAGTTCTTC. Translation gives CASSVVARTDYNEQFF.

This sequence joins TRBV7-9 and TRBJ1-4; 10 positions match TRBD1. V lost 3 bases to trimming and J lost 7 bases; unmatched junction nucleotides: 5. The CDR3 sequence is 15 residues long. Per germline, CDR1 SEHNR and CDR2 FQNEAQ (reference sequence). CDR3 amino acids: CASSFQDRGLEKLFF. CDR3 DNA: TGTGCCAGCAGCTTCCAAGACAGGGGGCTTGAAAAACTGTTTTTT.

The chain carries TRBV28 and TRBJ2-5; 8 bases map to TRBD1. Germline lookup yields CDR1 MDHEN and CDR2 SYDVKM. The length of the CDR3 is 16 residues. V gave up 6 bases and J gave up 3 bases; unmatched junction bases: 12. The CDR3 region is CASSPREWTGKETQYF. The CDR3 nucleotides read TGTGCCAGCAGCCCTCGGGAGTGGACAGGGAAAGAGACCCAGTACTTC.

This clone was seen just once. The identical CDR3 is also encoded by other nucleotide sequences in the sample. The J gene is TRBJ2-7, the V gene TRBV5-1, with TRBD1 identical over 9 bases. The CDR3 is 13 amino acids. V trimming: 3 bases; J trimming: 6 bases; junction bases outside the gene matches: 4. CDR1 and CDR2 (germline): SGHRS, YFSETQ. The CDR3: CASSSTGGSEQYF. CDR3 nucleotide sequence: TGCGCCAGCAGCTCGACAGGGGGAAGCGAGCAGTACTTC. The variable domain in full, with the rest retrieved from reference TRBV5-1 and TRBJ2-7, is KAGVTQTPRYLIKTRGQQVTLSCSPISGHRSVSWYQQTPGQGLQFLFEYFSETQRNKGNFPGRFSGRQFSNSRSEMNVSTLELGDSALYLCASSSTGGSEQYFGPGTRLTVT.

This rearrangement joins TRBV28 to TRBJ2-7, with D unclear. From germline, CDR1 is MDHEN and CDR2 SYDVKM. The V end was cut by 1 base, the J end by 3 bases, with 13 bases between. The CDR3 contains 15 residues. The CDR3 sequence is CASSLSLARGYEQYF. The CDR3 region has the DNA TGTGCCAGCAGTTTATCCCTCGCCCGCGGCTACGAGCAGTACTTC.

V and J are TRBV6-5 and TRBJ2-1; D not certain. The V end lost 0 bases, the J end lost 8 bases, and 8 bases lay between the germline ends. There are 13 residues in the CDR3. CDR1 is MNHEY, CDR2 SVGAGI, per germline. The CDR3 protein is CASSYSYEYEQFF. The CDR3 DNA reads TGTGCCAGCAGTTACTCGTACGAGTATGAGCAGTTCTTC.

This chain connects TRBV7-9 to TRBJ2-7, with D perhaps TRBD1 or TRBD2 (5 bases each). V was clipped by 5 bases and J by 6 bases, with 14 bases between them. CDR3 length: 13 amino acids. The germline CDR1 and CDR2 sequences are SEHNR and FQNEAQ (reference sequence). This CDR3 is CASSPPKGSEQYF. CDR3 sequence (DNA): TGTGCCAGCAGCCCTCCTAAGGGGAGCGAGCAGTACTTC. Full variable domain (rest looked up from reference TRBV7-9 and TRBJ2-7): DTGVSQNPRHKITKRGQNVTFRCDPISEHNRLYWYRQTLGQGPEFLTYFQNEAQLEKSRLLSDRFSAERPKGSFSTLEIQRTEQGDSAMYLCASSPPKGSEQYFGPGTRLTVT.

As regards this clone: Relative to the germline gene, one junction end is altered; a read error may explain this. The chain recombines TRBV5-6 with TRBJ2-1, with 8 bases matching TRBD1. CDR3 length equals 15 residues. The V gene's germline CDR1 is SGHDT and CDR2 YYEEEE. For the CDR3, the DNA is TGTGCCAGCAGGTTGGCGACAGGGGCCTACAATGAGCAGTTCTTC. This codes for CASRLATGAYNEQFF.

This clone was seen more than once but under ten times. The rearrangement joins TRBV2 to TRBJ1-1; no clear D gene. This CDR3 is 13 amino acids long. Trimming pared 1 base from V and 1 base from J, leaving 4 bases between. CDR1 and CDR2 (germline): SNHLY, FYNNEI. CDR3 sequence (DNA): TGTGCCAGCAGTGAAGGCAAGAACACTGAAGCTTTCTTT. Protein: CASSEGKNTEAFF.

The chain carries TRBV7-9 and TRBJ2-1; 10 bases line up with TRBD2. The trim removed 4 bases at V and 7 bases at J, leaving 10 bases unmatched. Germline V lookup: CDR1 SEHNR, CDR2 FQNEAQ (reference sequence). The CDR3 has 16 amino acids. CDR3 coding DNA: TGTGCCAGCAGCTCAATGGGCACTAGCGGGGATAATGAGCAGTTCTTC. It translates to CASSSMGTSGDNEQFF.

A single count supports this clone. The V gene is TRBV7-2, the J gene TRBJ2-2; no reliable D call. Germline lookup yields CDR1 SGHTA and CDR2 FQGNSA. CDR3 length: 15 residues. V was shortened by 0 bases and J by 1 base, with 6 bases between the two germline ends. In DNA, the CDR3 is TGTGCCAGCAGCTTAGCGACCAGGAACACCGGGGAGCTGTTTTTT. Translating gives CASSLATRNTGELFF. Drawing the rest from reference TRBV7-2 and TRBJ2-2, the complete variable domain is GAGVSQSPSNKVTEKGKDVELRCDPISGHTALYWYRQSLGQGLEFLIYFQGNSAPDKSGLPSDRFSAERTGGSVSTLTIQRTQQEDSAVYLCASSLATRNTGELFFGEGSRLTVL.

The CDR3 DNA reads TGTGCCAGCAGGGAAAGGACTAGCGGGTACAATGAGCAGTTCTTC. It encodes CASRERTSGYNEQFF. The rearrangement links TRBV27 to TRBJ2-1; TRBD2 matches at 11 bases. Germline V gene lookup returns CDR1 MNHEY and CDR2 SMNVEV (reference sequence). With 6 bases clipped from V and 4 bases from J, the junction kept 5 bases outside the gene matches. This CDR3 comprises 15 residues.

The chain carries TRBV12-5 and TRBJ1-2, with D tentatively TRBD1 (5 bases). CDR3 length: 15 amino acids. Trimming left V 1 base short and J 8 bases short, with 17 bases between. CDR1 and CDR2 from the germline V gene are LGHNT and FRNRAP. CDR3: CASGLANDGHRGYTF. CDR3 bases: TGTGCTAGTGGTTTGGCAAACGACGGACATCGCGGCTACACCTTC.

CDR3 sequence (DNA): TGCGCCAGCAAACTCGCGAATGAGCAGTTCTTC. It translates to CASKLANEQFF. The rearrangement uses TRBV5-1 and TRBJ2-1; D is unclear. Per the germline V gene, CDR1 is SGHRS and CDR2 is YFSETQ. Trimming took off 6 bases at V and 7 bases at J, with 8 bases between the two ends. CDR3 length equals 11 residues.